This record covers a single TCR beta chain. As yet, its antigen is unknown. V was trimmed by 6 bases and J by 2 bases, leaving 10 bases between them. Germline CDR1 DFQATT, CDR2 SNEGSKA (reference sequence). The length of the CDR3 is 12 residues. The data are from a study of response to subunit inactivated influenza vaccine. Study observations and caveats: Authors suggested each seasonal influenza vaccination recruits few new T cells.

TCRdb ran MiXCR on the RT-PCR reads and lists one entry per CDR3 protein. This table holds more than 550,000 distinct CDR3 sequences, 10% to 15% found once. The material was PBMCs from blood, obtained on the day of vaccination. The source is a man aged 50-60 years who received an inactivated influenza vaccine. The genes are TRBV20-1 and TRBJ2-5; the D call may be TRBD1 or TRBD2 (5 bases each). CDR3 sequence (DNA): TGCAGTGCCACTAGACAGCAAGAGACCCAGTACTTC. This gives the protein CSATRQQETQYF.